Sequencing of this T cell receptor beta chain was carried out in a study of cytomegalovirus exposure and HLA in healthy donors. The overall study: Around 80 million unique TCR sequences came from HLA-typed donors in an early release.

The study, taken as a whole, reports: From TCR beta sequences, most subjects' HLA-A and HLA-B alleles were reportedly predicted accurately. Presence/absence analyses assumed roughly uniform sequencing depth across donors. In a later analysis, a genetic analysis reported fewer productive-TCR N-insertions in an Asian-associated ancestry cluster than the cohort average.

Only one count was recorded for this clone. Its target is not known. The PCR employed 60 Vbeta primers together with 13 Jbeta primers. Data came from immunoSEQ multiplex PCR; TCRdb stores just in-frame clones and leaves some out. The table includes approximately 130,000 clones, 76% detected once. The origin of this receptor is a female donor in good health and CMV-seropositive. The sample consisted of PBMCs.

The CDR3 region is CAWTRPHRGGGNTEAFF. The CDR3 bases are TGTGCCTGGACCCGTCCACACAGGGGTGGGGGGAACACTGAAGCTTTCTTT. The V and J genes are TRBV30 and TRBJ1-1, with 7 bases matching TRBD1. The V and J ends lost 4 bases and 1 base, in that order; junction bases with no gene match: 15. Germline CDR1 is GTSNPN and CDR2 is SVGIG (reference sequence). The CDR3 loop spans 17 amino acids.